Below, 25 T cell receptor beta chains from the same sample are listed, as sequenced in a study of Ad26.COV2.S vaccination and SARS-CoV-2 variants. Noted treatment: 15 to 20 received Ad26.COV2.S at low or high dose, single or two shots; five or six received placebo; per-sample allocation not given. Sampling was performed 63 days after the first vaccine or placebo injection. Measured with immunoSEQ multiplex PCR; TCRdb has only the in-frame clones, and not every one. The sample lists 430,000 or so clones; about 88% were seen once. Sample: peripheral blood, taken in a trial of Ad26.COV2.S vaccine versus placebo. The source is a person between 18 and 65 years old who received the Ad26.COV2.S COVID-19 vaccine or a placebo.

The chain recombines TRBV10-3 with TRBJ2-3; D could derive from TRBD1 or TRBD2 (6 bases each). The CDR3 has 14 amino acids. From germline, CDR1 is ENHRY and CDR2 SYGVKD. V lost 7 bases and J lost 5, with 16 bases in between. The CDR3 sequence: CAITGQGGGDTQYF. The CDR3 bases are TGTGCCATCACTGGACAAGGAGGGGGAGATACGCAGTATTTT.

The genes are TRBV29-1 and TRBJ2-1, with TRBD1 identical over 8 bases. Germline CDR1 SQVTM, CDR2 ANQGSEA. V shed 6 bases and J 2 bases; nucleotides not matched to a gene: 6. The CDR3 consists of 14 residues. CDR3 amino acids: CSVVRDRTYNEQFF. CDR3 nucleotide sequence: TGCAGCGTCGTACGGGACAGGACCTACAATGAGCAGTTCTTC.

J is TRBJ1-2 and V is TRBV4-2; possibly TRBD1 for D (5 bases). The CDR3 runs 17 residues. Germline CDR1 LGHNA, CDR2 YNFKEQ. V lost 1 base and J lost 9, with 24 bases in between. The CDR3 coding sequence is TGTGCCAGCAGCCAAGGCGAATATGGGTGGGGGAGAGTTAGCTACACCTTC. It translates to CASSQGEYGWGRVSYTF.

The V gene is TRBV27, the J gene TRBJ1-5, with D unresolved. Germline V CDR1 and CDR2: MNHEY, SMNVEV (reference sequence). The CDR3 runs to 16 residues. Trimming shortened V by 0 bases and J by 2 bases, and 11 bases separated the two germline ends. The CDR3 nucleotides read TGTGCCAGCAGTTTATCGGGAGGGTGGCGCAATCAGCCCCAGCATTTT. Translation: CASSLSGGWRNQPQHF.

The chain carries TRBV21-1 and TRBJ2-3; the D call TRBD2 from the table was never checked on the DNA. TRBV21-1 is designated a pseudogene. The CDR3 loop spans 21 amino acids. DNA of the CDR3: TGTGCCAGCAGCAATAGGTGTCGTCAGCGGGGGGCCACGAGGTCTGCAGATACGCAGTATTTT. This sequence encodes CASSNRCRQRGATRSADTQYF.

V gene TRBV19 combines with J gene TRBJ1-1, with TRBD1 identical over 7 bases. Germline CDR1 reads LNHDA; CDR2 reads SQIVND (reference sequence). V lost 4 bases, J lost 5 bases, and 7 bases stayed unmatched. The CDR3 totals 14 residues. CDR3 in amino acids: CASSKGQSGTEAFF. CDR3 DNA sequence: TGTGCCAGTAGTAAGGGACAGTCGGGGACTGAAGCTTTCTTT. Full variable domain (missing parts from reference TRBV19 and TRBJ1-1): DGGITQSPKYLFRKEGQNVTLSCEQNLNHDAMYWYRQDPGQGLRLIYYSQIVNDFQKGDIAEGYSVSREKKESFPLTVTSAQKNPTAFYLCASSKGQSGTEAFFGQGTRLTVV.

The V call is TRBV5-6, the J call TRBJ1-2; 9 nucleotides line up with TRBD1. Germline values: CDR1 SGHDT, CDR2 YYEEEE. J was trimmed by 8 bases and V by 5 bases; bases with no gene match: 16. CDR3 length: 16 amino acids. The CDR3: CASSLDPGQGARGYTF. The DNA of the CDR3 is TGTGCCAGCAGTCTTGATCCGGGACAGGGAGCTCGCGGCTACACCTTC.

The genes are TRBV5-6 and TRBJ1-6, with a possible D match to TRBD1 (6 bases). Trimming removed 5 bases from V and 0 bases from J, with 21 bases in between. The CDR3 covers 19 residues. Germline CDR1 reads SGHDT; CDR2 reads YYEEEE. The CDR3 sequence: CASRFGQKSQSSYNSPLHF. CDR3 DNA sequence: TGTGCCAGCAGATTCGGACAGAAATCTCAGAGCTCCTATAATTCACCCCTCCACTTT. Drawing the rest from reference TRBV5-6 and TRBJ1-6, the complete variable domain is DAGVTQSPTHLIKTRGQQVTLRCSPKSGHDTVSWYQQALGQGPQFIFQYYEEEERQRGNFPDRFSGHQFPNYSSELNVNALLLGDSALYLCASRFGQKSQSSYNSPLHFGNGTRLTVT.

This chain links TRBV4-1 with TRBJ1-1; 9 bases agree with TRBD1. V shed 4 bases and J 6 bases; nucleotides not matched to a gene: 27. The CDR3 is 21 residues long. Germline CDR1 and CDR2: MGHRA and YSYEKL. The CDR3 sequence: CASSPGQGFPATKEMSAEAFF. For the CDR3, the DNA is TGCGCCAGCAGCCCGGGACAGGGTTTTCCGGCCACGAAAGAGATGAGCGCTGAAGCTTTCTTT.

The chain is built from TRBV11-2 and TRBJ2-1; D may be TRBD2 (5 bases). The CDR3 has 13 amino acids. CDR1 SGHAT and CDR2 FQNNGV come from the germline V gene. V was pared by 5 bases and J by 7 bases, with 12 bases between. In DNA form, the CDR3 reads TGTGCCAGCAGCCTCGCGCCGGGGAATGAGCAGTTCTTC. Translated, it gives CASSLAPGNEQFF.

This sequence joins TRBV5-1 and TRBJ1-2; the D gene is possibly TRBD1 (6 bases). This CDR3 has 14 amino acids. The V end lost 4 bases, the J end lost 2 bases, and 12 bases lay between the germline ends. CDR1 SGHRS and CDR2 YFSETQ come from the germline V gene. For the CDR3, the DNA is TGCGCCAGCAGCACGGGGACACCAAACTATGGCTACACCTTC. It translates to CASSTGTPNYGYTF.

CDR3 sequence reads: CASRPRTYNEQFF. The CDR3 coding sequence is TGTGCAAGTCGCCCTAGGACCTACAATGAGCAGTTCTTC. This chain joins TRBV12-2 and TRBJ2-1; the table's D call TRBD2 went unverified against the DNA. TRBV12-2 is labeled a pseudogene. CDR3 length equals 13 residues.

V and J are TRBV11-3 and TRBJ1-4; D ambiguous. The CDR3 consists of 19 residues. V dropped 5 bases and J dropped 0 bases, with 22 bases sitting between them. Germline V CDR1 and CDR2: SGHNT, YENEEA. For the CDR3, the DNA is TGTGCCAGCAGCCCAACACCTCCCCACGACAACTCAACTAATGAAAAACTGTTTTTT. This codes for CASSPTPPHDNSTNEKLFF.

The chain links TRBV10-2 to TRBJ1-1; D is unclear. The CDR3 consists of 10 residues. Germline loops: CDR1 WSHSY, CDR2 SAAADI. The V end was cut by 8 bases, the J end by 3 bases, with 4 bases between. The CDR3 DNA reads TGCGCCAGCTACCACACTGAAGCTTTCTTT. Its translation: CASYHTEAFF.

The chain recombines TRBV2 with TRBJ2-7; 8 nucleotides agree with TRBD1. This CDR3 contains 20 residues. The germline CDR1 and CDR2 sequences are SNHLY and FYNNEI. After removal of 3 bases from V and 3 bases from J, the junction contained 22 bases not matched to a gene. This CDR3 is CASSEGLGAGGLSPFYEQYV. The CDR3 DNA reads as TGTGCCAGCAGTGAGGGCTTAGGGGCAGGGGGCCTCTCCCCGTTCTACGAGCAGTACGTC.

This clone was seen a handful of times. The chain links TRBV18 to TRBJ1-2, with TRBD1 as a possible D gene (5 bases). The germline V gene has CDR1 KGHSH and CDR2 LQKENI. The V end was cut by 1 base, the J end by 0 bases, with 9 bases between. CDR3 length equals 15 residues. The CDR3 loop is CASSPQGRTNYGYTF. The CDR3 DNA reads TGTGCCAGCTCACCACAGGGGCGGACTAACTATGGCTACACCTTC.

Worth noting for this clone: Mismatch with germline at one junction end may stem from a read error. This chain's CDR3 is CSGSTGMEIF. CDR3 bases: TGCAGCGGAAGTACAGGGATGGAAATCTTC. J is TRBJ2-1 and V is TRBV29-1; tentatively, D is TRBD1 (6 bases). The CDR3 loop spans 10 amino acids. In germline, CDR1 is SQVTM, CDR2 ANQGSEA.

The chain uses TRBV6-6 and TRBJ2-7; possible D gene TRBD1, 6 bases. The CDR3 covers 15 residues. V was trimmed by 0 bases and J by 5 bases, leaving 14 bases between them. Germline CDR1 is MNHNY and CDR2 is SVGAGI (reference sequence). The CDR3 DNA sequence: TGTGCCAGCAGTTACTCCCAGGGGTCCGCGGACGAGCAGTACTTC. Its protein product is CASSYSQGSADEQYF.

The V and J genes are TRBV28 and TRBJ1-2, with D perhaps TRBD1 (5 bases). The V and J ends lost 2 bases and 4 bases respectively, with 17 bases between them. The CDR3 contains 16 residues. Germline CDR1 MDHEN, CDR2 SYDVKM. The CDR3 DNA follows: TGTGCCAGCAGTTTAGGGCCCATAACAGGCGTCTATGGCTACACCTTC. Protein sequence: CASSLGPITGVYGYTF.

The chain combines TRBV7-3 with TRBJ2-5; 10 nucleotides agree with TRBD2. Germline V gene sequence: CDR1 SGHTA, CDR2 FQGTGA. This CDR3 has 15 amino acids. V lost 5 bases to trimming and J lost 4 bases; unmatched junction nucleotides: 7. This CDR3 reads CASSRSGGASETQYF. The CDR3, as DNA: TGTGCCAGCAGCAGAAGCGGGGGGGCCTCAGAGACCCAGTACTTC.

This sequence joins TRBV29-1 and TRBJ2-7; D not resolved. V gave up 4 bases and J gave up 9 bases, with 16 bases separating them. The V gene's germline CDR1 is SQVTM and CDR2 ANQGSEA. CDR3 size: 12 residues. DNA of the CDR3: TGCAGCGTTGGAAACCCGTCTGGATGGCAGTACTTC. It specifies CSVGNPSGWQYF.

The rearrangement links TRBV4-3 to TRBJ1-5, with D uncertain. V was clipped by 0 bases and J by 2 bases, with 11 bases between them. Per germline, CDR1 LGHNA and CDR2 YSLEER. The CDR3 has 16 residues. CDR3 amino acids: CASSQEWKAGNQPQHF. For the CDR3, the DNA is TGCGCCAGCAGCCAAGAGTGGAAGGCCGGCAATCAGCCCCAGCATTTT.

This chain connects TRBV5-1 to TRBJ2-7, with D unresolved. Between the trimmed V and J ends, which lost 0 bases and 2 bases, there was a span of 6 bases. The CDR3 totals 13 residues. Germline CDR1 and CDR2: SGHRS and YFSETQ. CDR3 nucleotide sequence: TGCGCCAGCAGCTTGGACCCAACCTACGAGCAGTACTTC. Translation gives CASSLDPTYEQYF.

This clone came up once. The gene calls are TRBV6-2 or TRBV6-3 and TRBJ1-5; possible D gene TRBD1, 5 bases. Trimming cost V 0 bases and J 9 bases, with 9 bases left between them. The CDR3 runs 13 residues. CDR1 is MNHEY, CDR2 SVGEGT, per germline. In nucleotides, the CDR3 is TGTGCCAGCAGTTACTCTGGGGCGTCGCCCCAGCATTTT. Translating gives CASSYSGASPQHF.

The J gene is TRBJ2-7, the V gene TRBV4-1; 8 positions agree with TRBD1. The germline V gene has CDR1 MGHRA and CDR2 YSYEKL. The CDR3 length is 17 residues. The ends lost 4 bases at V and 4 bases at J; junction bases unmatched: 15. The CDR3: CASSLLLPGQGHYEQYF. In DNA, the CDR3 is TGCGCCAGCAGCCTACTCCTTCCAGGACAGGGTCATTACGAGCAGTACTTC.